The rows below give T cell receptor beta chains drawn from one sample of a study of T cell repertoires in cytomegalovirus infection. In TCRdb, the reads were re-called with MiXCR into one record per CDR3 protein. Of approximately 320,000 distinct CDR3 sequences in the sample, approximately 9.5% are singletons; the top ten hold around 4.1%. Sequencing used PBMCs. The receptors originated from a human donor in good health (CMV status not recorded). Some clones in this sample may be carry-over from other donors' samples. The CDR3 runs from the conserved cysteine through the conserved F or W. Fields, in order: clone size, J gene, V gene, D gene, CDR3 protein, CDR3 DNA. The D gene is left open where the match is weak. The size of a clone is reported for some rows only, either as once, few or many, or as a class for expanded clones.

>many|TRBJ2-7|TRBV11-2|NA
CASSARYKGSSYEQYF
TGTGCCAGCAGCGCCCGATACAAGGGAAGCTCCTACGAGCAGTACTTC
>few|TRBJ2-1|TRBV6-1|TRBD2
CASRGDGTSGSSSYNEQFF
TGTGCCAGCAGGGGAGACGGGACTAGCGGATCTAGCTCCTACAATGAGCAGTTCTTC
>few|TRBJ2-3|TRBV5-1|NA
CASSTAQGLTDTQYF
TGCGCCAGCAGCACGGCCCAAGGGCTAACAGATACGCAGTATTTT
>many|TRBJ2-7|TRBV20-1|TRBD2
CSARTSILTSGRPYEQYF
TGCAGTGCTCGAACATCGATCCTGACTAGCGGGAGGCCCTACGAGCAGTACTTC
>few|TRBJ2-4|TRBV7-2|TRBD1
CASIWGQKGKNIQYF
TGTGCCAGCATCTGGGGACAGAAAGGCAAAAACATTCAGTACTTC
>many|TRBJ1-2|TRBV7-9|NA
CASSLDSGEYGYTF
TGTGCCAGCAGCTTAGACTCCGGGGAGTATGGCTACACCTTC
>NA|TRBJ1-3|TRBV7-8|TRBD1
CASSLAQGGGNTIYF
TGTGCCAGCAGCTTAGCGCAAGGGGGCGGAAACACCATATATTTT
>few|TRBJ2-3|TRBV12-3/TRBV12-4|TRBD2
CASSLAFLAGVPDTQYF
TGTGCCAGCAGTTTAGCGTTCCTAGCGGGAGTTCCAGATACGCAGTATTTT
>many|TRBJ2-3|TRBV15|NA
CATSREFSGTPGDTQYF
TGTGCCACCAGCAGAGAATTTAGCGGAACACCGGGGGATACGCAGTATTTT
>many|TRBJ1-3|TRBV4-1|NA
CASSQASGISGNTIYF
TGCGCCAGCAGCCAAGCTTCAGGGATCTCTGGAAACACCATATATTTT
>few|TRBJ2-7|TRBV5-6|NA
CASSLRRGPYEQYF
TGTGCCAGCAGCTTGAGGCGGGGTCCCTACGAGCAGTACTTC
>NA|TRBJ1-1|TRBV6-2/TRBV6-3|NA
CAISKRGGRTEAFF
TGTGCCATCTCAAAAAGGGGGGGGAGGACTGAAGCTTTCTTT